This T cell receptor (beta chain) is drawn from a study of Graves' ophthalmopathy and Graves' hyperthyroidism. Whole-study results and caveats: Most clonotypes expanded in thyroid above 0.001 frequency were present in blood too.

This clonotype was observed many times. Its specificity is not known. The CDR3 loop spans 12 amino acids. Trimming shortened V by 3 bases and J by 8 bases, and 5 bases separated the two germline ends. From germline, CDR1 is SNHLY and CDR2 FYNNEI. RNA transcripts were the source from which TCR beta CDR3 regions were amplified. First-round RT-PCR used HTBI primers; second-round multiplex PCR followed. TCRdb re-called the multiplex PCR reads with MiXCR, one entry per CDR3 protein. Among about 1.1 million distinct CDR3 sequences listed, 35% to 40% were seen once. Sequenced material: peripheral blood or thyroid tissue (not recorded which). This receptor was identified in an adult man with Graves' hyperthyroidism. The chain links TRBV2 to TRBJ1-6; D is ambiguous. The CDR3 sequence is CASSDPDSPLHF. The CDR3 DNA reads TGTGCCAGCAGTGACCCCGATTCACCCCTCCACTTT. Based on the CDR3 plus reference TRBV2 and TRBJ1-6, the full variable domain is EPEVTQTPSHQVTQMGQEVILRCVPISNHLYFYWYRQILGQKVEFLVSFYNNEISEKSEIFDDQFSVERPDGSNFTLKIRSTKLEDSAMYFCASSDPDSPLHFGNGTRLTVT.